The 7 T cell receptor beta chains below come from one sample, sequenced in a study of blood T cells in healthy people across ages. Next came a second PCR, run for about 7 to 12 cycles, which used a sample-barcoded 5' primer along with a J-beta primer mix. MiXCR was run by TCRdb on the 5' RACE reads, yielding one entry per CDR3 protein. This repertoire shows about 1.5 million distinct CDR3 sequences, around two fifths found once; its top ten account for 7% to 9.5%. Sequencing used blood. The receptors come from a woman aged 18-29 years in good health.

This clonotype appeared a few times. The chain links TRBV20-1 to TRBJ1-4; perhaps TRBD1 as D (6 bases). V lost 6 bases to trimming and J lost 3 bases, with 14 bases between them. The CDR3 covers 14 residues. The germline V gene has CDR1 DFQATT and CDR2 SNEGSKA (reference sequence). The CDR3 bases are TGCAGTGCACCTCCGACAGGCTCTAATGAAAAACTGTTTTTT. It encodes CSAPPTGSNEKLFF.

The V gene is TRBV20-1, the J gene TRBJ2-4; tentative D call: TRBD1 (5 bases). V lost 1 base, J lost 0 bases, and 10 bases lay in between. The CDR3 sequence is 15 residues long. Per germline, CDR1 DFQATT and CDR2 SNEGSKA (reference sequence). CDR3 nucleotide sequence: TGCAGTGCTAGAGTAGGTGGGGCAGCCAAAAACATTCAGTACTTC. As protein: CSARVGGAAKNIQYF.

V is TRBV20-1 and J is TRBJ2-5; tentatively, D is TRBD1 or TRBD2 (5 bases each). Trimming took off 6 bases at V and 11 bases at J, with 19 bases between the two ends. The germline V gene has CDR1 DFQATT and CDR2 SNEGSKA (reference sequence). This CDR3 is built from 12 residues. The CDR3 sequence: CSAALWGEGQYF. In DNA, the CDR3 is TGCAGTGCCGCCCTCTGGGGTGAGGGGCAGTACTTC.

For the CDR3, the DNA is TGCGCCAGCAGCTTGGGGACAGGGCCTGATCCGCCCCAGCATTTT. As protein: CASSLGTGPDPPQHF. The J gene is TRBJ1-5, the V gene TRBV5-1, with 8 bases that match TRBD1. Germline V gives CDR1 SGHRS, CDR2 YFSETQ. With 0 bases clipped from V and 9 bases from J, the junction kept 8 bases outside the gene matches. This CDR3 has 15 residues.

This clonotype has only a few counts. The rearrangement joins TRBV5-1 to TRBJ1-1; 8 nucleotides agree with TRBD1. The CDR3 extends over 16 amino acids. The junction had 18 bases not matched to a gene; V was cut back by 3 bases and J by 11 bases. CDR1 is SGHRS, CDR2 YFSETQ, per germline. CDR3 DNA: TGCGCCAGCAGCTCCGGGTCCCGGGACAGGTTCCGCGAGGCTTTCTTT. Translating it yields CASSSGSRDRFREAFF.

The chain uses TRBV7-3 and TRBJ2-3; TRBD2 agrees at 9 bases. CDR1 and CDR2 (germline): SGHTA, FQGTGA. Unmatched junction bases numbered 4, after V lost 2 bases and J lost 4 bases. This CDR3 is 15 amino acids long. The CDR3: CASSLVAGVPDTQYF. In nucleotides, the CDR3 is TGTGCCAGCAGCTTAGTAGCGGGGGTCCCAGATACGCAGTATTTT.

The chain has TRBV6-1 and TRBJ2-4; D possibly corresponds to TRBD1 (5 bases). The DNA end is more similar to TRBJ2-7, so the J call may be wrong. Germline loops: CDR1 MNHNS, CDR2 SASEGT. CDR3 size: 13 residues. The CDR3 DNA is TGTGCCAGCGCCGACAGTAAAGTTTACGAGCAGTACTTC. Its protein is CASADSKVYEQYF.